Detailed here is one T cell receptor beta chain. The antigen is undetermined. These data come from a study of shared clonotypes between healthy human individuals. The overall study: For every donor, three CD4 naive, three CD4 memory, two CD8 naive and one CD8 memory plates were used.

J was trimmed by 6 bases and V by 0 bases; bases with no gene match: 4. In germline, CDR1 is SGHTA, CDR2 FQGNSA. This CDR3 spans 16 amino acids. Samples underwent the assay at deep level. Only in-frame clones appear in the TCRdb table, and some are missing; sequencing was by immunoSEQ multiplex PCR. This sample has 850,000 to 1,200,000 clones, with about three quarters found just once. General observations from the study: A generally larger estimated richness was seen in naive subsets than in memory subsets.

Sequenced input: memory CD4+ T cells sorted from blood. Subset meaning: CD45RA-negative fraction. This sequence originates from a young man in good health. This chain joins TRBV7-2 and TRBJ2-2; 10 nucleotides line up with TRBD2. CDR3 bases: TGTGCCAGCAGCTTAGCGGCTAGCGGGAGCGCCGGGGAGCTGTTTTTT. As protein: CASSLAASGSAGELFF.